Following are 25 T cell receptor beta chains from one sample sequenced in a study of T-cell memory formation after mild COVID-19. TCRdb re-called the 5' RACE reads with MiXCR, one entry per CDR3 protein. This sample has 300,000 to 400,000 distinct CDR3 sequences, with around 21% found just once. Source material: PBMCs or a T cell subset sorted from them (not recorded which). These receptors came from an adult woman who had mild COVID-19 (a few samples of this study predate the infection). Cell type and time point are not known.

V gene TRBV20-1 combines with J gene TRBJ1-1, with D maybe TRBD1 (5 bases). Germline V gene sequence: CDR1 DFQATT, CDR2 SNEGSKA (reference sequence). The CDR3 spans 13 residues. Trimming cost V 0 bases and J 4 bases, with 9 bases left between them. CDR3 coding DNA: TGCAGTGCTAGAGAGAGGGGTATCACTGAAGCTTTCTTT. Translation gives CSARERGITEAFF.

The genes are TRBV7-8 and TRBJ2-1, with D perhaps TRBD1 (6 bases). The CDR3 is made up of 16 amino acids. V was trimmed by 0 bases and J by 6 bases, leaving 15 bases between them. CDR1 SGHVS and CDR2 FQNEAQ come from the germline V gene. CDR3 in amino acids: CASSLARPARGNEQFF. The CDR3 DNA follows: TGTGCCAGCAGCTTAGCGAGGCCAGCCAGGGGCAATGAGCAGTTCTTC.

The V and J genes are TRBV30 and TRBJ2-3; D is perhaps TRBD2 (5 bases). The germline CDR1 and CDR2 sequences are GTSNPN and SVGIG (reference sequence). V was shortened by 5 bases and J by 5 bases, with 17 bases between the two germline ends. CDR3 length equals 14 residues. The CDR3 DNA follows: TGTGCCTGGGGATACCCGGAGGCGGAAGATACGCAGTATTTT. As protein: CAWGYPEAEDTQYF.

The chain recombines TRBV20-1 with TRBJ1-2, with D unclear. V lost 6 bases and J lost 2, with 19 bases in between. In germline, CDR1 is DFQATT, CDR2 SNEGSKA (reference sequence). CDR3 length: 15 amino acids. The CDR3, as DNA: TGCAGTGCCAGACATCCGACGGCGGTGAACTATGGCTACACCTTC. This encodes CSARHPTAVNYGYTF.

There are many counts of this clonotype. The chain links TRBV6-2 or TRBV6-3 to TRBJ2-3, with 7 nucleotides matching TRBD2. The CDR3 contains 14 residues. V was pared by 7 bases and J by 7 bases, with 11 bases of the junction left unmatched. Germline lookup yields CDR1 MNHEY and CDR2 SVGEGT. The CDR3: CASIGLESFYTQYF. The CDR3 coding sequence is TGTGCCAGCATTGGACTAGAATCTTTTTATACGCAGTATTTT.

The chain uses TRBV5-5 and TRBJ2-1, with 15 positions matching TRBD2. The CDR3 is 17 residues long. J lost 9 bases, V lost 4 bases, and 11 bases had no gene match. Germline CDR1 SGHKS, CDR2 YYEKEE (reference sequence). CDR3 in amino acids: CASSIGTSGRIVGEQFF. DNA for the CDR3: TGTGCCAGCAGCATAGGGACTAGCGGGAGGATAGTCGGTGAGCAGTTCTTC.

This clonotype was detected many times. The chain carries TRBV30 and TRBJ2-5, with 12 nucleotides matching TRBD2. The CDR3 totals 15 residues. Trimming took 7 bases from V and 1 from J; bases not matched to a gene: 7. Germline CDR1 is GTSNPN and CDR2 is SVGIG (reference sequence). CDR3 sequence (DNA): TGTGCCTCAAGACTAGCGGGAGCCTCCCAAGAGACCCAGTACTTC. The encoded protein is CASRLAGASQETQYF.

The gene calls are TRBV15 and TRBJ2-7; possibly TRBD1 or TRBD2 for D (6 bases each). This CDR3 contains 16 residues. Trimming stripped 0 bases from V and 4 bases from J, with 16 bases between. Germline V gene sequence: CDR1 LNHNV, CDR2 YYDKDF (reference sequence). CDR3 sequence (DNA): TGTGCCACCAGCAGAGATGTCCTAGGGGGGTTTTACGAGCAGTACTTC. Translated, it gives CATSRDVLGGFYEQYF. The full variable domain, with the rest looked up from reference TRBV15 and TRBJ2-7, is DAMVIQNPRYQVTQFGKPVTLSCSQTLNHNVMYWYQQKSSQAPKLLFHYYDKDFNNEADTPDNFQSRRPNTSFCFLDIRSPGLGDTAMYLCATSRDVLGGFYEQYFGPGTRLTVT.

The chain links TRBV12-3 or TRBV12-4 to TRBJ2-4, with D unresolved. V lost 3 bases and J lost 6, with 6 bases in between. CDR3 length: 12 amino acids. The CDR3 region is CASSFGVNIQYF. The CDR3 DNA reads TGTGCCAGCAGTTTTGGAGTAAACATTCAGTACTTC.

V is TRBV5-1 and J is TRBJ2-5; TRBD2 aligns across 10 bases. CDR3 length equals 14 residues. The V and J ends lost 4 bases and 5 bases, in that order; junction bases with no gene match: 5. CDR1 and CDR2 from the germline V gene are SGHRS and YFSETQ. CDR3 DNA: TGCGCCAGCAGCCCCAAGACTAGCGGGGAGACCCAGTACTTC. This translates into CASSPKTSGETQYF.

This chain connects TRBV6-2 or TRBV6-3 to TRBJ2-7; D remains unclear. The CDR3 has 16 amino acids. CDR1 and CDR2 from the germline V gene are MNHEY and SVGEGT. V shed 0 bases and J shed 4 bases, with 16 bases lying between them. CDR3 loop: CASSYSREGKTYEQYF. The CDR3 DNA sequence: TGTGCCAGCAGTTACTCTAGAGAAGGGAAAACTTACGAGCAGTACTTC.

The chain couples TRBV9 to TRBJ2-6; D is unclear. The CDR3 is 16 residues long. Germline V CDR1 and CDR2: SGDLS, YYNGEE. The ends were cut back, 0 bases at V and 1 base at J, with 8 bases in the middle. CDR3 residues: CASSVAPISGANVLTF. Here the CDR3 DNA reads TGTGCCAGCAGCGTAGCTCCGATTTCTGGGGCCAACGTCCTGACTTTC.

This chain connects TRBV12-3 or TRBV12-4 to TRBJ1-5; 8 nucleotides align to TRBD1. J gave up 3 bases and V 6 bases, and 7 bases lay outside the gene matches. The CDR3 totals 15 residues. CDR3 sequence (DNA): TGTGCCAGCAGGTACTCGGACAGGGACAATCAGCCCCAGCATTTT. It codes for CASRYSDRDNQPQHF.

This clonotype was counted only a few times. The chain uses TRBV29-1 and TRBJ1-2, with D uncertain. Trimming removed 3 bases from V and 6 bases from J, with 2 bases in between. The CDR3 runs 9 residues. CDR1 and CDR2 (germline): SQVTM, ANQGSEA. The CDR3, as DNA: TGCAGCGTTGACGATGGCTACACCTTC. Amino acids: CSVDDGYTF.

This chain joins TRBV12-3 or TRBV12-4 and TRBJ2-5; TRBD2 agrees at 9 bases. The ends lost 5 bases at V and 2 bases at J; junction bases unmatched: 3. The CDR3 is 14 residues long. The CDR3 nucleotides read TGTGCCAGCAGTGTGACTAGCGGACAAGAGACCCAGTACTTC. This gives the protein CASSVTSGQETQYF.

The CDR3 loop is CASSPSGRVTNEQFF. The CDR3, as DNA: TGTGCCAGCAGCCCCTCAGGCAGGGTTACTAATGAGCAGTTCTTC. The genes are TRBV7-9 and TRBJ2-1; D is perhaps TRBD1 (5 bases). Per germline, CDR1 SEHNR and CDR2 FQNEAQ (reference sequence). This CDR3 has 15 amino acids. The V end lost 5 bases, the J end lost 7 bases, and 18 bases lay between the germline ends.

This chain connects TRBV7-6 to TRBJ2-7; no clear D gene. There are 14 residues in the CDR3. Trimming removed 1 base from V and 0 bases from J, with 7 bases in between. CDR1 and CDR2 (germline): SGHVS, FNYEAQ. CDR3: CASSLGGFSYEQYF. The CDR3, as DNA: TGTGCCAGCAGCTTAGGGGGTTTCTCCTACGAGCAGTACTTC.

This chain links TRBV7-9 with TRBJ2-1, with D unresolved. This CDR3 has 16 residues. In germline, CDR1 is SEHNR, CDR2 FQNEAQ (reference sequence). Trimming left V 8 bases short and J 1 base short, with 18 bases between. The chain's CDR3 is CASARWVTGSYNEQFF. CDR3 sequence (DNA): TGTGCCAGCGCCCGTTGGGTAACCGGGTCCTACAATGAGCAGTTCTTC.

The V gene is TRBV5-1, the J gene TRBJ2-7, with D perhaps TRBD2 (6 bases). The CDR3 loop spans 13 amino acids. The V gene's germline CDR1 is SGHRS and CDR2 YFSETQ. Trimming took off 4 bases at V and 7 bases at J, with 15 bases between the two ends. The CDR3 DNA sequence: TGCGCCAGCAGCCTAGGGACGGCGGGAGAGCAGTACTTC. As protein: CASSLGTAGEQYF.

The chain combines TRBV25-1 with TRBJ2-7, with 9 nucleotides matching TRBD1. V trimming: 2 bases; J trimming: 2 bases; junction bases outside the gene matches: 10. The germline V gene has CDR1 MGHDK and CDR2 SYGVNS. CDR3 length: 17 amino acids. CDR3 in amino acids: CASSENPRDRATYEQYF. The CDR3 DNA sequence: TGTGCCAGCAGTGAAAACCCCCGGGACAGGGCAACCTACGAGCAGTACTTC.

In this sample, this clonotype turned up a few times. V usage is TRBV20-1 and J usage is TRBJ1-1, with D maybe TRBD1 (6 bases). V was cut by 5 bases and J by 3 bases, with 16 bases left in between. Per the germline V gene, CDR1 is DFQATT and CDR2 is SNEGSKA (reference sequence). The CDR3 loop spans 14 amino acids. The CDR3 DNA reads TGCAGTGCTCCTACAGGGAGATCGGACACTGAAGCTTTCTTT. Its protein product is CSAPTGRSDTEAFF.

This clonotype turned up a few times. The rearrangement links TRBV6-2 or TRBV6-3 to TRBJ1-5; D is possibly TRBD1 (6 bases). The CDR3 is 16 amino acids. Per germline, CDR1 MNHEY and CDR2 SVGEGT. Between the trimmed V and J ends, which lost 0 bases and 6 bases, there was a span of 15 bases. In DNA, the CDR3 is TGTGCCAGCAGTTACTCTCCAGGGGTCCGAAGTCAGCCCCAGCATTTT. Encoded protein: CASSYSPGVRSQPQHF.

The chain employs TRBV5-4 and TRBJ2-2, with unresolved D. CDR1 is SGHNT and CDR2 is YYREEE in the germline V gene (reference sequence). The CDR3 totals 15 residues. The V end was cut by 0 bases, the J end by 6 bases, with 12 bases between. CDR3 in amino acids: CASSLDSVSSGELFF. The CDR3 bases are TGTGCCAGCAGCTTGGATTCAGTTTCGTCCGGGGAGCTGTTTTTT.

The V gene is TRBV12-3 or TRBV12-4, the J gene TRBJ2-2; 9 bases align to TRBD2. This CDR3 is built from 15 residues. V was pared by 3 bases and J by 3 bases, with 2 bases of the junction left unmatched. The CDR3 DNA reads TGTGCCAGCAGTTTCCGACTAGCGGACACCGGGGAGCTGTTTTTT. Encoded protein: CASSFRLADTGELFF.

This chain uses TRBV27 with TRBJ1-1, with 11 bases lining up with TRBD1. Per germline, CDR1 MNHEY and CDR2 SMNVEV (reference sequence). This CDR3 spans 13 amino acids. V lost 5 bases, J lost 9 bases, and 5 bases stayed unmatched. This chain's CDR3 is CASSPDRGRKAFF. CDR3 DNA sequence: TGTGCCAGCAGTCCGGACAGGGGGCGGAAAGCTTTCTTT.